Shown below are 9 T cell receptor beta chains from a single sample sequenced in a study of shared clonotypes between healthy human individuals. The protocol was immunoSEQ multiplex PCR, while the TCRdb copy is restricted to in-frame clones and leaves out a portion. Here the sample spans some 1.5 million clones, 95% to 99% being singletons. Sequencing input: naive CD4+ T cells sorted from blood. Subset specified: CD45RA+ positively selected. All receptors come from a man aged 25 to 40 in good health.

The chain couples TRBV7-2 to TRBJ2-1; D is uncertain. The CDR3 has 12 residues. The germline CDR1 and CDR2 sequences are SGHTA and FQGNSA. Trimming took off 3 bases at V and 10 bases at J, with 10 bases between the two ends. The CDR3 reads CASSFSPREQFF. CDR3 in DNA: TGTGCCAGCAGCTTCTCACCTCGGGAGCAGTTCTTC.

The genes are TRBV9 and TRBJ2-7, with D unresolved. This CDR3 comprises 12 residues. Germline CDR1 SGDLS, CDR2 YYNGEE. Trimming took off 7 bases at V and 3 bases at J, with 11 bases between the two ends. CDR3: CASAITDYEQYF. The CDR3 region has the DNA TGTGCCAGCGCCATTACTGACTACGAGCAGTACTTC.

The V and J genes are TRBV29-1 and TRBJ2-5; maybe TRBD1 (6 bases). This CDR3 has 13 residues. CDR1 and CDR2 from the germline V gene are SQVTM and ANQGSEA. Trimming took 6 bases from V and 1 from J, leaving 12 bases between them. The CDR3 coding sequence is TGCAGCGTCGACAGGAGCCCCCAAGAGACCCAGTACTTC. This translates into CSVDRSPQETQYF.

The V gene is TRBV27, the J gene TRBJ2-7; 7 nucleotides align to TRBD1. The CDR3 has 16 residues. After removal of 0 bases from V and 3 bases from J, the junction contained 8 bases not matched to a gene. The V gene's germline CDR1 is MNHEY and CDR2 SMNVEV (reference sequence). CDR3 sequence (DNA): TGTGCCAGCAGTTTATCGAAAGGGGGCTTAAACTACGAGCAGTACTTC. Translating gives CASSLSKGGLNYEQYF.

V gene TRBV18 combines with J gene TRBJ1-3; D is possibly TRBD1 (6 bases). The germline V gene encodes CDR1 KGHSH and CDR2 LQKENI. With 3 bases removed from V and 8 bases from J, the gap between germline ends came to 11 bases. The CDR3 contains 13 residues. The CDR3 nucleotides read TGTGCCAGCTCACCCGGACAGAGGGACACCATATATTTT. This codes for CASSPGQRDTIYF.

This clone was counted a single time. This chain links TRBV7-3 with TRBJ2-3, with D unresolved. The CDR3 totals 14 residues. Germline V CDR1 and CDR2: SGHTA, FQGTGA. Trimming stripped 2 bases from V and 6 bases from J, with 12 bases between. The CDR3 loop reads CASSLGPPGDTQYF. CDR3 sequence (DNA): TGTGCCAGCAGCTTAGGCCCCCCCGGGGATACGCAGTATTTT.

The rearrangement joins TRBV5-8 to TRBJ2-1; possibly TRBD1 for D (6 bases). This CDR3 is 15 amino acids long. Germline CDR1 is SGHTS and CDR2 is YDEGEE. Trimming took off 6 bases at V and 2 bases at J, with 15 bases between the two ends. The CDR3 nucleotides are TGTGCCAGCACCCTTAGGGGGAGCCCCTACAATGAGCAGTTCTTC. This codes for CASTLRGSPYNEQFF.

V usage is TRBV5-1 and J usage is TRBJ2-2, with TRBD2 matching 7 bases. The CDR3 runs 16 residues. CDR1 is SGHRS, CDR2 YFSETQ, per germline. V was clipped by 1 base and J by 5 bases; unmatched bases: 8. CDR3 loop: CASSLSAGARTGELFF. In DNA form, the CDR3 reads TGCGCCAGCAGCTTGTCGGCGGGAGCGAGGACCGGGGAGCTGTTTTTT.

This chain joins TRBV28 and TRBJ1-4, with 7 bases that match TRBD1. Per the germline V gene, CDR1 is MDHEN and CDR2 is SYDVKM. V was pared by 6 bases and J by 6 bases, with 7 bases of the junction left unmatched. CDR3 length equals 14 residues. CDR3 nucleotides: TGTGCCAGCAGCCGAAGGGGGCCGGATGAAAAACTGTTTTTT. Its protein is CASSRRGPDEKLFF.